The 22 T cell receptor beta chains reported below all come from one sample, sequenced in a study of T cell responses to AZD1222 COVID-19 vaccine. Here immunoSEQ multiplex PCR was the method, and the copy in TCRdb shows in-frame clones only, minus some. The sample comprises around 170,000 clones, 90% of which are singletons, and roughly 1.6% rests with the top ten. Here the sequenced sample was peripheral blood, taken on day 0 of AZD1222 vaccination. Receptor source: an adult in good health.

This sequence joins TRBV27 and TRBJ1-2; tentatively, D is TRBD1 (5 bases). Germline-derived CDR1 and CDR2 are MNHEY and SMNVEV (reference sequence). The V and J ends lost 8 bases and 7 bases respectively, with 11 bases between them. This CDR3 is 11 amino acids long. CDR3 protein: CASRSGGGYTF. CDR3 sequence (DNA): TGTGCCAGCCGCAGTGGGGGTGGCTACACCTTC.

The CDR3 coding sequence is TGTGCCAGCGCAACTCCAACAGGGAAGAACACTGAAGCTTTCTTT. It is translated as CASATPTGKNTEAFF. This rearrangement joins TRBV18 to TRBJ1-1; perhaps TRBD1 as D (6 bases). Germline V lookup: CDR1 KGHSH, CDR2 LQKENI. CDR3 length equals 15 residues. V dropped 8 bases and J dropped 1 base, with 17 bases sitting between them.

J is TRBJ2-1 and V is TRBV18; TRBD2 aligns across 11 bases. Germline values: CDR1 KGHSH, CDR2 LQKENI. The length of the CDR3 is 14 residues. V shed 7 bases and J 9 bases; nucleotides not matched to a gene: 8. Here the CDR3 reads CASLYSGGAGEQFF. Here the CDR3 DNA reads TGTGCCAGCTTATATAGCGGGGGGGCCGGTGAGCAGTTCTTC.

The CDR3 region is CASSQYRGQPQHF. In DNA form, the CDR3 reads TGTGCCAGCAGCCAATATAGGGGGCAGCCCCAGCATTTT. The J gene is TRBJ1-5, the V gene TRBV14, with TRBD1 as a possible D gene (6 bases). Germline CDR1 is SGHDN and CDR2 is FVKESK. The CDR3 has 13 amino acids. V shed 2 bases and J shed 7 bases, with 9 bases lying between them.

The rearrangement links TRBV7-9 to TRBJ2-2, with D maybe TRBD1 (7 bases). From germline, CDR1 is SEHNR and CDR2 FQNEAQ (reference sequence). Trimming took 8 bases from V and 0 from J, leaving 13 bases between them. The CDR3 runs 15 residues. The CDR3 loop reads CASGGQGANTGELFF. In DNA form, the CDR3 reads TGTGCCAGCGGGGGGCAGGGGGCGAACACCGGGGAGCTGTTTTTT.

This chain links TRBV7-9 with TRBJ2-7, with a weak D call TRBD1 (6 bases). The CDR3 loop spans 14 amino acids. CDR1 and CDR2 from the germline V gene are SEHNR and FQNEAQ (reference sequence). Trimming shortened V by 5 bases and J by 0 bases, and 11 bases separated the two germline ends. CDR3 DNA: TGTGCCAGCAGCAATGACAGGCTCTCCTACGAGCAGTACTTC. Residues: CASSNDRLSYEQYF.

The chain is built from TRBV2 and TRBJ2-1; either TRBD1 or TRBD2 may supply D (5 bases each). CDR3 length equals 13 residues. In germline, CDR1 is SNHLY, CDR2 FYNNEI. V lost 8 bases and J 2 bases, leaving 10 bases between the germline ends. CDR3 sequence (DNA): TGTGCCAGCCGGGACCAACCCTACAATGAGCAGTTCTTC. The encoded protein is CASRDQPYNEQFF.

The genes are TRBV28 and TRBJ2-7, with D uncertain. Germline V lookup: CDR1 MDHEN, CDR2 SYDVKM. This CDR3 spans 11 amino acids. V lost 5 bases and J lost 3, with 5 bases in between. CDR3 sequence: CASSDRYEQYF. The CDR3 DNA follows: TGTGCCAGCAGTGACCGCTACGAGCAGTACTTC.

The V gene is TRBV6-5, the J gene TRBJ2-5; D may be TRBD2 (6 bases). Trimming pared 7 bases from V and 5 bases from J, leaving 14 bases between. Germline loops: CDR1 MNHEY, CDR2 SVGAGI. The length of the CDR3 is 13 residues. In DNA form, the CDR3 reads TGTGCCAGCACTAACCGGGAGTATGAGACCCAGTACTTC. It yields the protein CASTNREYETQYF.

The CDR3, as DNA: TGTGCCAGCGCCGGGACCTTAAAAAACATTCAGTACTTC. Protein product: CASAGTLKNIQYF. This sequence joins TRBV2 and TRBJ2-4, with D tentatively TRBD1 or TRBD2 (5 bases each). In germline, CDR1 is SNHLY, CDR2 FYNNEI. Trimming pared 8 bases from V and 4 bases from J, leaving 12 bases between. The CDR3 is 13 amino acids.

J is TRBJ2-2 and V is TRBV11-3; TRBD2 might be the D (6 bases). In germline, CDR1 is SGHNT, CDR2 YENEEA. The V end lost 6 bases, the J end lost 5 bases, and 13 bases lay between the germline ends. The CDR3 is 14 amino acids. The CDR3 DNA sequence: TGTGCCAGCAGGGGGGGTAGATCTACCGGGGAGCTGTTTTTT. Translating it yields CASRGGRSTGELFF. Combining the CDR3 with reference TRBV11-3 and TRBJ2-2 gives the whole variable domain EAGVVQSPRYKIIEKKQPVAFWCNPISGHNTLYWYLQNLGQGPELLIRYENEEAVDDSQLPKDRFSAERLKGVDSTLKIQPAELGDSAVYLCASRGGRSTGELFFGEGSRLTVL.

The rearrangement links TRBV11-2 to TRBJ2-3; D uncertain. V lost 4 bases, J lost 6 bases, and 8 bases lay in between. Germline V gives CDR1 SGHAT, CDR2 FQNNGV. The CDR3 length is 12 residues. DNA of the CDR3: TGTGCCAGCAGCTCCGACGCCGATACGCAGTATTTT. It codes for CASSSDADTQYF.

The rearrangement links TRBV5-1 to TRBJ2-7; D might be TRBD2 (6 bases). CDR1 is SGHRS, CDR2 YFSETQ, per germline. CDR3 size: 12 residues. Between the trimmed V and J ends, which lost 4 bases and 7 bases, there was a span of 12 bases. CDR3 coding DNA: TGCGCCAGCAGCCCCCGGGGGAATGAGCAGTACTTC. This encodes CASSPRGNEQYF. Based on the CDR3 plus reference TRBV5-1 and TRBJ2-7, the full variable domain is KAGVTQTPRYLIKTRGQQVTLSCSPISGHRSVSWYQQTPGQGLQFLFEYFSETQRNKGNFPGRFSGRQFSNSRSEMNVSTLELGDSALYLCASSPRGNEQYFGPGTRLTVT.

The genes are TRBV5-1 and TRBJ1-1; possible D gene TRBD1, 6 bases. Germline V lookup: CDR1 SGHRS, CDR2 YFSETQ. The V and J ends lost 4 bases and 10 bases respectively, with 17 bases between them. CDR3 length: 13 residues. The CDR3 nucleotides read TGCGCCAGCAGCAGCTTACAGGGATCTGTAGCTTTCTTT. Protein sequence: CASSSLQGSVAFF.

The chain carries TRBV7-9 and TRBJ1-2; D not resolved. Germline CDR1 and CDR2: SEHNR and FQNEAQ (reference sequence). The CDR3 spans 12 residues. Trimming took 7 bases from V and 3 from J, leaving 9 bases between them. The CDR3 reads CASTLLDYGYTF. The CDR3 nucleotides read TGTGCCAGCACCCTCCTGGACTATGGCTACACCTTC.

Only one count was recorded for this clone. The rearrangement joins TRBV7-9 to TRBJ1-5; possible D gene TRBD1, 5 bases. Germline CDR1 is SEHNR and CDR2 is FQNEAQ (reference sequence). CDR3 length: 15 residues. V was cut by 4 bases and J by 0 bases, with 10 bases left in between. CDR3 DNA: TGTGCCAGCAGCTACCAGGGCGATAGCAATCAGCCCCAGCATTTT. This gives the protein CASSYQGDSNQPQHF.

The CDR3 DNA reads as TGTGCCAGCAGCCCCTCGGAAGGAGGCTACACCTTC. Residues: CASSPSEGGYTF. The chain joins TRBV9 to TRBJ1-2; D is unresolved. The CDR3 is made up of 12 amino acids. The V end lost 4 bases, the J end lost 8 bases, and 12 bases lay between the germline ends. The germline CDR1 and CDR2 sequences are SGDLS and YYNGEE. Filled out from reference TRBV9 and TRBJ1-2, the complete variable domain reads DSGVTQTPKHLITATGQRVTLRCSPRSGDLSVYWYQQSLDQGLQFLIQYYNGEERAKGNILERFSAQQFPDLHSELNLSSLELGDSALYFCASSPSEGGYTFGSGTRLTVV.

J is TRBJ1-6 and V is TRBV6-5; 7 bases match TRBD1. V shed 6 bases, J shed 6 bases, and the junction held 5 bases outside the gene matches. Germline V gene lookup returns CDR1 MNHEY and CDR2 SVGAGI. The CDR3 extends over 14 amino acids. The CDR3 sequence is CASRGGTANSPLHF. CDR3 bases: TGTGCCAGCAGGGGTGGGACAGCTAATTCACCCCTCCACTTT.

For the CDR3, the DNA is TGTGCCAGCAGCTTAGCTCCGGACAGGGGATACTACGAGCAGTACTTC. Translating gives CASSLAPDRGYYEQYF. This chain joins TRBV7-2 and TRBJ2-7; 9 bases match TRBD1. Germline V gives CDR1 SGHTA, CDR2 FQGNSA. Trimming took 0 bases from V and 3 from J; bases not matched to a gene: 6. The CDR3 covers 16 residues.

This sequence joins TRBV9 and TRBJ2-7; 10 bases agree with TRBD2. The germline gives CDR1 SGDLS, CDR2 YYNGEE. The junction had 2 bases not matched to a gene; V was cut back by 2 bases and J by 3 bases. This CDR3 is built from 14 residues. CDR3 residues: CASSVSSGGYEQYF. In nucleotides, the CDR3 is TGTGCCAGCAGCGTCTCTAGCGGGGGCTACGAGCAGTACTTC.

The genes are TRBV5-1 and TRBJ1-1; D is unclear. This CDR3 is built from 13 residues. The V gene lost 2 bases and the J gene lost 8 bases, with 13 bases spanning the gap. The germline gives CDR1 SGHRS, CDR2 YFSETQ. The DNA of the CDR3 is TGCGCCAGCAGCTTAAAGGGTTCATCCGAAGCTTTCTTT. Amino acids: CASSLKGSSEAFF.

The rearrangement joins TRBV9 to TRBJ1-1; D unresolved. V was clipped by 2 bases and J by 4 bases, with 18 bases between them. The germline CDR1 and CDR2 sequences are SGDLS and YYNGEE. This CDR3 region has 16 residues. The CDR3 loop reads CASSVTNGEESTEAFF. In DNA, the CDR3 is TGTGCCAGCAGCGTTACCAACGGCGAAGAGAGCACTGAAGCTTTCTTT.